Described below is a single TCR beta chain sequence and its context. Methods used by the authors: It was from reference gene primer amplification that nucleated cell counts were estimated. The table came from immunoSEQ multiplex PCR; TCRdb's copy has only in-frame clones and leaves some out. Clone size and V and J calls were adopted from that table, with D and trimming inferred from the DNA. The repertoire includes about 55,000 clones, more than 75% of them detected once, and around 15% sits in the top ten. The source of the sample is a study of blood T cell repertoires in COVID-19. Overall study: The United States, Italy and Spain provided the acute and convalescent COVID-19 samples. PBMCs, B-cell-depleted T cells, or T cells provided the cDNA or gDNA that made up the material.

V dropped 2 bases and J dropped 5 bases, with 10 bases sitting between them. Germline CDR1 is MNHEY and CDR2 is SVGEGT. The CDR3 covers 14 residues. The sample taken for sequencing was peripheral blood. The source of this sequence is a man between 65 and 85 years old with acute or convalescent COVID-19. The V gene is TRBV6-2 or TRBV6-3, the J gene TRBJ1-5; the D gene is possibly TRBD1 (6 bases). CDR3 residues: CASSYRGRDQPQHF. CDR3 coding DNA: TGTGCCAGCAGTTACAGGGGGAGGGATCAGCCCCAGCATTTT.